Following are 13 T cell receptor beta chains from one sample sequenced in a study of shared clonotypes between healthy human individuals. Measured with immunoSEQ multiplex PCR; TCRdb has only the in-frame clones, and not every one. The repertoire includes more than 2 million clones, approximately 92% of them detected once, and about 1.7% sits in the top ten. Selected positively for CCR7 and CD45RO-negative, naive CD8 cells excluded terminally differentiated effector memory CD45RA+ cells. Sequences were obtained from naive CD8+ T cells from PBMCs. These receptors were collected from a man between 18 and 35 years old in good health. Some clones in this sample may be carry-over from other donors' samples.

The CDR3 nucleotides are TGTGCCAGCAGCTTAGTGGGGACAGGTCGGATGAACACTGAAGCTTTCTTT. Translating gives CASSLVGTGRMNTEAFF. The chain is built from TRBV7-2 and TRBJ1-1; 8 nucleotides agree with TRBD1. This CDR3 has 17 residues. J lost 0 bases, V lost 1 base, and 7 bases had no gene match. CDR1 and CDR2 from the germline V gene are SGHTA and FQGNSA.

The chain links TRBV28 to TRBJ1-1; D call uncertain. The ends were cut back, 4 bases at V and 3 bases at J, with 6 bases in the middle. The CDR3 spans 12 residues. Germline CDR1 reads MDHEN; CDR2 reads SYDVKM. CDR3 sequence reads: CASSWVHTEAFF. In nucleotides, the CDR3 is TGTGCCAGCAGTTGGGTGCACACTGAAGCTTTCTTT.

In regard to this clone: One end of the junction fails to match germline, which may point to a read error. J is TRBJ2-6 and V is TRBV27, with 8 nucleotides matching TRBD2. This CDR3 contains 18 residues. Germline CDR1 is MNHEY and CDR2 is SMNVEV (reference sequence). The CDR3 reads CVSSTLPGGGLVANVLTF. CDR3 in DNA: TGTGTCAGCAGCACCTTACCGGGAGGGGGGTTAGTGGCCAACGTCCTGACTTTC.

The V and J genes are TRBV19 and TRBJ2-7; 9 positions agree with TRBD1. Germline assignment: CDR1 LNHDA and CDR2 SQIVND (reference sequence). The CDR3 contains 13 residues. With 5 bases clipped from V and 11 bases from J, the junction kept 10 bases outside the gene matches. CDR3 nucleotides: TGTGCCAGTAGTTCCCGGGACAGGGACTTTAAGTACTTC. Amino acids: CASSSRDRDFKYF.

The V and J genes are TRBV7-9 and TRBJ2-5; TRBD1 agrees at 11 bases. The CDR3 has 16 amino acids. The ends lost 3 bases at V and 1 base at J; junction bases unmatched: 4. Germline assignment: CDR1 SEHNR and CDR2 FQNEAQ (reference sequence). The CDR3 reads CASSLGQGVFQETQYF. CDR3 bases: TGTGCCAGCAGCTTGGGACAGGGGGTATTCCAAGAGACCCAGTACTTC.

The rearrangement links TRBV27 to TRBJ2-3; 8 bases are shared with TRBD2. There are 16 residues in the CDR3. Germline assignment: CDR1 MNHEY and CDR2 SMNVEV (reference sequence). V gave up 2 bases and J gave up 0 bases; unmatched junction bases: 4. The CDR3, as DNA: TGTGCCAGCAGTTTAAGGTCTAGCGGGAGCACAGATACGCAGTATTTT. Amino acid sequence: CASSLRSSGSTDTQYF.

V gene TRBV7-9 combines with J gene TRBJ2-1; 11 bases fit TRBD2. The CDR3 has 19 amino acids. The trim removed 5 bases at V and 6 bases at J, leaving 18 bases unmatched. Germline V gene data show CDR1 as SEHNR and CDR2 as FQNEAQ (reference sequence). The CDR3 loop is CASSTRLAGSLTGGNEQFF. The DNA of the CDR3 is TGTGCCAGCAGCACCCGACTAGCGGGAAGCCTAACGGGGGGCAATGAGCAGTTCTTC.

V is TRBV6-6 and J is TRBJ2-3; 9 bases fit TRBD2. Looked up from germline, CDR1 is MNHNY and CDR2 is SVGAGI (reference sequence). The J segment lost 6 bases and the V segment lost 8 bases, leaving 9 bases of the junction unmatched. The CDR3 length is 14 residues. CDR3 in DNA: TGTGCCAGCCGAGGGCGGGAGGGCCCGGATACGCAGTATTTT. Encoded protein: CASRGREGPDTQYF.

The rearrangement uses TRBV28 and TRBJ2-1, with TRBD2 identical over 9 bases. Germline V gene lookup returns CDR1 MDHEN and CDR2 SYDVKM. The CDR3 consists of 16 residues. V lost 2 bases, J lost 3 bases, and 5 bases stayed unmatched. CDR3 nucleotides: TGTGCCAGCAGTTTACGAGCGGGAGGTTTCTACAATGAGCAGTTCTTC. Amino acids: CASSLRAGGFYNEQFF.

This chain links TRBV11-2 with TRBJ1-2; tentatively, D is TRBD1 (5 bases). Trimming removed 5 bases from V and 8 bases from J, with 15 bases in between. The CDR3 has 13 residues. CDR1 is SGHAT and CDR2 is FQNNGV in the germline V gene. The chain's CDR3 is CASSPGGSRGYTF. DNA of the CDR3: TGTGCCAGCAGCCCCGGGGGATCTAGGGGCTACACCTTC.

The chain carries TRBV2 and TRBJ1-1; TRBD1 is a possible D gene (6 bases). Germline CDR1 reads SNHLY; CDR2 reads FYNNEI. The CDR3 length is 15 residues. Trimming left V 2 bases short and J 1 base short, with 11 bases between. The CDR3 sequence is CASSESETGNTEAFF. The CDR3 DNA sequence: TGTGCCAGCAGTGAATCCGAGACAGGGAACACTGAAGCTTTCTTT. Drawing the rest from reference TRBV2 and TRBJ1-1, the complete variable domain is EPEVTQTPSHQVTQMGQEVILRCVPISNHLYFYWYRQILGQKVEFLVSFYNNEISEKSEIFDDQFSVERPDGSNFTLKIRSTKLEDSAMYFCASSESETGNTEAFFGQGTRLTVV.

V and J are TRBV7-6 and TRBJ2-2, with 12 nucleotides matching TRBD2. J was trimmed by 4 bases and V by 5 bases; bases with no gene match: 17. The germline gives CDR1 SGHVS, CDR2 FNYEAQ. The CDR3 covers 20 residues. The CDR3 DNA reads TGTGCCAGCAGCCAAGAAAGTAAGACTAGCGGGAGTGTTGGCACCGGGGAGCTGTTTTTT. It encodes CASSQESKTSGSVGTGELFF.

The rearrangement links TRBV9 to TRBJ2-3; no definite D call. The CDR3 extends over 14 amino acids. CDR1 is SGDLS and CDR2 is YYNGEE in the germline V gene. Trimming stripped 2 bases from V and 4 bases from J, with 11 bases between. The CDR3 DNA sequence: TGTGCCAGCAGCGTCGATGGAGAGGCAGATACGCAGTATTTT. Residues: CASSVDGEADTQYF.